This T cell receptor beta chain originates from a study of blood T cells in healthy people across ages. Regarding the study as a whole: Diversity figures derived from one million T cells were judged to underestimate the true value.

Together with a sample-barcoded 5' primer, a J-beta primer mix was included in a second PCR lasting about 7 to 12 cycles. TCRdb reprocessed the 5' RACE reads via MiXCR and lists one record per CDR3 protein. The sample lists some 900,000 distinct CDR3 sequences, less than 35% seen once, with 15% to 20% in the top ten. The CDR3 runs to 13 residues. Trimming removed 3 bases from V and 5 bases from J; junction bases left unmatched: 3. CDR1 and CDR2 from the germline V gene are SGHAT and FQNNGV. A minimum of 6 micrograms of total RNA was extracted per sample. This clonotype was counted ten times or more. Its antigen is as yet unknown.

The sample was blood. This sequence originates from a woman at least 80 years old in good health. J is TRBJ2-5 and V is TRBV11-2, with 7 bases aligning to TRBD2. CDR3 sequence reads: CASSFGRRETQYF. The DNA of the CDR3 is TGTGCCAGCAGCTTCGGGAGGCGCGAGACCCAGTACTTC.